These T cell receptor beta chains were read from a single sample in a study of T cell responses to AZD1222 COVID-19 vaccine. Clones were sequenced by immunoSEQ multiplex PCR, and TCRdb holds only the in-frame ones, with some missing. The repertoire includes about 110,000 clones, 88% of them detected once, and approximately 19% sits in the top ten. The sequenced sample was peripheral blood, obtained on day 0 of AZD1222 vaccination. All receptors derive from an adult in good health. CDR3s include the opening cysteine and the closing phenylalanine or tryptophan.

V	J	CDR3
TRBV27	TRBJ1-5	CASRRGSQPQHF
TRBV3-1/TRBV3-2	TRBJ2-1	CASSKDRGQTYNEQFF
TRBV10-3	TRBJ2-2	CAIREPKNTGELFF
TRBV6-6	TRBJ2-2	CASSYPSGPNTGELFF
TRBV7-2	TRBJ1-6	CASSLSFFNSPLHF
TRBV29-1	TRBJ1-4	CSAAGAAAGEKLFF
TRBV6-4	TRBJ2-3	CASSVGQGGTDTQYF
TRBV25-1	TRBJ2-2	CASSEKQGARGTGELFF
TRBV7-6	TRBJ2-7	CASSMEQGGSYEQYF
TRBV18	TRBJ2-1	CASSPNLGLVGNEQFF
TRBV2	TRBJ1-2	CASSGRGGGYTF
TRBV5-4	TRBJ1-2	CASSQELPGQGSLGYTF
TRBV5-1	TRBJ2-2	CASNLLAGGNTGELFF
TRBV25-1	TRBJ2-3	CASSVTGGPDTQYF
TRBV6-1	TRBJ1-2	CASSEAHRGGYTF
TRBV10-3	TRBJ1-1	CAITLGQGGTEAFF
TRBV6-5	TRBJ1-1	CASSYRGVGNTEAFF
TRBV2	TRBJ1-5	CASSRAGNQPQHF
TRBV5-1	TRBJ2-1	CASSLEGGKREQFF
TRBV7-6	TRBJ2-7	CASSLGSAGGTYEQYF
TRBV24-1	TRBJ1-2	CATSGAGSDYGYTF
TRBV9	TRBJ1-3	CASSVGGHSGNTIYF
TRBV19	TRBJ1-2	CASSIRTEANYGYTF
TRBV28	TRBJ1-2	CASSTGTYYGYTF
TRBV13	TRBJ2-3	CASSLIPLPDTQYF
TRBV19	TRBJ2-2	CASSARQGQAVRELFF
TRBV10-3	TRBJ1-3	CAITGSSGNTIYF
TRBV19	TRBJ1-6	CASRTTGGNSPLHF